This is a list of T cell receptor beta chains from one sample in a study of brain T cells in children with intractable seizures. Some clones are missing from TCRdb's copy, which holds only in-frame ones; the method was immunoSEQ multiplex PCR. The sample yields about 340,000 clones, about 94% seen once. This sample comprised peripheral blood, obtained about 5 months after surgery. The receptor source for this set is a boy younger than two with tuberous sclerosis and intractable seizures. Each CDR3 is given with its conserved first and last residue.

v_call	j_call	cdr3_length	cdr3_aa
TRBV6-5	TRBJ2-1	13	CASSYALRDEQFF
TRBV7-3	TRBJ2-1	16	CASSLTIAGGYNEQFF
TRBV6-6	TRBJ2-1	12	CASSRYYGEQFF
TRBV12-5	TRBJ1-1	16	CASGPKTGSMNTEAFF
TRBV3-1/TRBV3-2	TRBJ2-7	14	CASSPGGNWYEQYF
TRBV6-5	TRBJ2-7	16	CASSYSLGALGYEQYF
TRBV6-5	TRBJ2-2	16	CASSYATGANTGELFF
TRBV5-6	TRBJ1-2	12	CASSLGGAGYTF
TRBV7-3	TRBJ2-1	13	CASSALTSDEQFF
TRBV6-5	TRBJ1-1	14	CASSYSPGLPEAFF
TRBV29-1	TRBJ1-2	12	CSVEVGDYGYTF
TRBV3-1/TRBV3-2	TRBJ2-7	15	CASSRTGGAPSEQYF
TRBV7-8	TRBJ2-3	19	CASSSRGLAGLYSTDTQYF
TRBV7-3	TRBJ1-2	15	CASSPGRDRNYGYTF
TRBV19	TRBJ1-4	11	CASSMWGELFF
TRBV7-9	TRBJ1-1	13	CASSLGTPAEAFF
TRBV6-4	TRBJ2-1	15	CASRALAGAYNEQFF
TRBV30	TRBJ1-2	13	CASEGARAYGYTF
TRBV27	TRBJ1-1	13	CASSMGVGTEAFF
TRBV24-1	TRBJ2-2	16	CATSDLWGGATGELFF
TRBV3-1/TRBV3-2	TRBJ2-7	14	CASSPGTFTYEQYF
TRBV5-1	TRBJ2-7	14	CASSLEAYLYEQYF
TRBV12-2	TRBJ2-7	13	CASRSYTADEQYF
TRBV6-4	TRBJ2-1	16	CASSVTQGRPWDEQFF
TRBV27	TRBJ1-1	13	CASNPLGGSEAFF
TRBV6-1	TRBJ2-3	16	CASSAALSGSVDTQYF
TRBV6-6	TRBJ2-7	15	CASSLWTGGPNEQYF
TRBV7-9	TRBJ2-1	12	CASSRPFGEQFF
TRBV20-1	TRBJ1-2	10	CSAKERGYTF
TRBV19	TRBJ2-1	13	CASSILGGNEQFF
TRBV27	TRBJ1-3	14	CASSLSGSGNTIYF
TRBV30	TRBJ1-2	12	CAWKLGGYGYTF
TRBV5-5	TRBJ1-1	15	CASSPDWTQDTEAFF
TRBV18	TRBJ2-7	15	CASSPTTSGRNEQYF
TRBV18	TRBJ2-6	19	CASSPPTSGTTSGANVLTF
TRBV18	TRBJ1-6	14	CASSPFDRDSPLHF
TRBV11-2	TRBJ2-3	14	CASSLVLAGDTQYF
TRBV27	TRBJ2-1	16	CASNINGRKNYNEQFF
TRBV6-2/TRBV6-3	TRBJ1-1	14	CASSYQTGNTEAFF
TRBV5-6	TRBJ2-3	15	CASSLRTSGTDTQYF
TRBV18	TRBJ1-2	13	CASSPTENYGYTF
TRBV21-1	TRBJ1-2	15	CASKKPGQPNYGYTF
TRBV30	TRBJ2-1	14	CAWRTGRSTNEQFF
TRBV10-2	TRBJ1-1	15	CASSDLGQGGTEAFF
TRBV2	TRBJ2-7	12	CASVKTGGEQYF
TRBV3-1/TRBV3-2	TRBJ1-5	13	CASSLASNQPQHF
TRBV25-1	TRBJ2-7	11	CASTDSYEQYF
TRBV6-5	TRBJ2-1	15	CASSYSSSDYNEQFF
TRBV10-3	TRBJ2-2	15	CAIGGYGGSSGELFF
TRBV7-2	TRBJ1-1	15	CASSLGGTVNTEAFF
TRBV5-5	TRBJ1-6	15	CASSFGQGHNSPLHF
TRBV30	TRBJ1-6	14	CAWSVGTYNSPLHF
TRBV19	TRBJ2-2	14	CASSIGAGSRELFF
TRBV19	TRBJ1-2	13	CASRPSQRIGYTF
TRBV11-2	TRBJ2-3	16	CASRPSGGASTDTQYF
TRBV7-2	TRBJ2-3	17	CASSPTPIGGAGDTQYF
TRBV30	TRBJ2-2	14	CAWIDRSNTGELFF
TRBV23-1	TRBJ1-2	11	CASKKAGAYTF
TRBV20-1	TRBJ2-7	14	CSASQPSSSYEQYF